This T cell receptor (beta chain) originates from a study of blood T cell repertoires in COVID-19. About the study: T cells, B-cell-depleted T cells, or PBMCs supplied cDNA or gDNA.

In the study's own analysis: Researchers report that nucleated cell counts were estimated from reference gene primer amplification. Using immunoSEQ multiplex PCR, the repertoire was profiled, and TCRdb retains in-frame clones only, with some absent. V and J calls and clone size come straight from that table; D and trimming were deduced from the DNA. The sample carries some 370,000 clones, roughly four fifths recorded once. V shed 3 bases and J 4 bases; nucleotides not matched to a gene: 1. The germline V gene has CDR1 SQVTM and CDR2 ANQGSEA. The CDR3 covers 13 residues. This clone was found a few times. Additional DNA sequences in this sample encode the identical CDR3. Individuals aged about 18 to 100 years were recruited from 20 to 25 US areas. Two negative PCRs, clearance, or symptom resolution had been documented for recovered Cohort 3 donors.

V usage is TRBV29-1 and J usage is TRBJ2-7, with 12 nucleotides matching TRBD1. The sample comprised PBMCs or T cells enriched from blood (not recorded which). The receptor was derived from a woman aged 45-59 years who had recovered from COVID-19. CDR3 sequence (DNA): TGCAGCGTTGAGGGACAGGGGGCTTACGAGCAGTACTTC. This encodes CSVEGQGAYEQYF.